This T cell receptor (beta chain) was retrieved from a study of CD8 T cells in Susac syndrome. Study-level background: Within the group of sequenced Susac syndrome patients, roughly 6 had active disease and 8 or 9 were in remission. Susac syndrome patients were untreated, on corticosteroids with some adding intravenous immunoglobulin, or on intravenous immunoglobulin only.

With random hexamers, 0.5 to 1 ug RNA was reverse transcribed. TCRdb re-derived calls from the immunoSEQ multiplex PCR reads in MiXCR, one entry per CDR3 protein. This sample has about 90,000 distinct CDR3 sequences, with 90% to 97% found just once. The CD8+ and CD4+ T cells were negatively isolated, with the TEMRA cells enriched by FACS. V was cut by 7 bases and J by 1 base, with 10 bases left in between. The CDR3 contains 13 residues. Germline lookup yields CDR1 SGHTA and CDR2 FQGNSA. Sequencing was performed on CD8+ T cells from PBMCs. The rearrangement links TRBV7-2 to TRBJ2-5; a possible D gene is TRBD2 (5 bases). The origin of this receptor is a human donor with Susac syndrome. The CDR3 sequence: CASTARAQETQYF. CDR3 in DNA: TGTGCCAGCACGGCGAGGGCCCAAGAGACCCAGTACTTC.